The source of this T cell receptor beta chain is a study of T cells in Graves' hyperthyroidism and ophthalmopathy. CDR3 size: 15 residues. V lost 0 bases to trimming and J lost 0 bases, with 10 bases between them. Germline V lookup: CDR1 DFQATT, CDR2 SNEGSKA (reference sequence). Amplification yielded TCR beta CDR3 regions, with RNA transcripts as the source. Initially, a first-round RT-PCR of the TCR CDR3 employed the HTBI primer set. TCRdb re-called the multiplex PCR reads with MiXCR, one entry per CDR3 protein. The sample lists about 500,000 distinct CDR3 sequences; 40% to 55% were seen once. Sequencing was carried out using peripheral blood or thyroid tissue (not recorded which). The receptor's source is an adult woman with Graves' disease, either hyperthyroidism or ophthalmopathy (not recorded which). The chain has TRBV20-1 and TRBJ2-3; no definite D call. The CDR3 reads CSARDNTRSTDTQYF. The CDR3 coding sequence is TGCAGTGCTAGAGATAACACCCGCAGCACAGATACGCAGTATTTT.